This T cell receptor beta chain was sequenced during a study of T cells after yellow fever vaccination (dated by TCRdb to between 2019 and 2020). Concerning the study at large: The SMART-Seq v4 Ultra Low Input RNA kit was used to prepare libraries from fractions with low cell numbers. To track T-cell clones before and after primary and booster YFV17D yellow fever vaccination, bulk TCR alpha and beta repertoires were sequenced longitudinally. The cohort comprised two healthy male donors, one aged 18 to 29 and one aged 30 to 39 years. Blood was collected at multiple timepoints before and after primary and secondary immunization, and bulk PBMC replicates and cell subsets were isolated.

What the treatment or condition label conveys for this sample: live attenuated yellow fever vaccine strain. A standard Ficoll-Paque protocol was used to isolate PBMCs from peripheral blood. Dynabeads CD4 and CD8 positive selection kits were used to isolate CD4 and CD8 T-cell fractions. TriZol was used to extract RNA from bulk PBMCs, CD4 and CD8 fractions, and dextramer-positive and dextramer-negative fractions. The paper's findings and limits, for the study overall: A small fraction of clonotypes showed up in both the CD4 and CD8 compartments, probably as a result of convergent recombination. FACS-sorted repertoires could contain abundant contaminating clonotypes from the bulk population, so computational filtering was required. After the booster, most of the clones that had expanded following primary vaccination were detected again (roughly 97% of CD4 and roughly nine tenths of CD8), which suggests that memory was broadly maintained. Only two donors were included in the study, so the extent to which the findings can be generalized is limited. Compared with the primary T-cell response, the secondary T-cell response was faster but weaker, reaching its peak on day 5 rather than on day 15.

Regarding this clonotype: The target of this receptor is not known. Per-base quality was not reported, and no clone a single base away is much larger than it.

The CDR3 contains 15 residues, cysteine and phenylalanine counted. Only CDR3 DNA is held: 45 bases, read in frame from base 1. The germline V gene sets CDR1 to LGHNA and CDR2 to YSLEER. A distance of 13 bases separates the germline ends of V and J, which lose 1 base and 6 bases respectively. TCR cDNA was made using 5'RACE template switching, a step that added a universal primer site and unique molecular identifiers. Priming of cDNA synthesis was performed from both the TCR alpha and TCR beta constant segments. Library amplification used two PCR steps, and the second PCR step added sample barcodes and sequencing adapters. Libraries were sequenced on Illumina HiSeq 2500 (2x100 bp) or NovaSeq (2x150 bp). Under the source paper's analysis protocol: MIGEC was used to demultiplex reads and collapse the reads into UMI consensus sequences, and MiXCR was used for V(D)J alignment. Clonotypes responding to the vaccine were identified with edgeR on replicate PBMC samples, with the criteria of FDR below 0.01 and a log2 fold change above 5 up to day 15. Each bulk clonotype was labeled CD4 or CD8 based on which sequenced repertoire, CD4 or CD8, contained the clonotype at higher abundance. Using fastp at Q25 and MiXCR, TCRdb reprocessed the public reads and kept productive beta chains. Rows matching on CDR3 protein sequence are summarized as one entry with the most common DNA and genes. In this record, the V and J calls reflect TCRdb's handling and not the investigators' own analysis. The sample includes about 260,000 distinct CDR3 sequences, with 13% observed a single time. In total, the top ten clones hold less than 0.55% of the sample.

This sequence originates from a man aged 30 to 39 who received the YFV17D yellow fever vaccine. This specimen was CD4+ T cells sorted from PBMCs, taken 45 days after the yellow fever booster vaccination. The chain is made from TRBV4-3 and TRBJ2-1; the D gene cannot be resolved beyond TRBD1 or TRBD2, each matching 5 bases. The CDR3 region has the sequence CASSQGTGRSNEQFF. The sequenced DNA: TGCGCCAGCAGCCAAGGTACGGGGCGGTCCAATGAGCAGTTCTTC.